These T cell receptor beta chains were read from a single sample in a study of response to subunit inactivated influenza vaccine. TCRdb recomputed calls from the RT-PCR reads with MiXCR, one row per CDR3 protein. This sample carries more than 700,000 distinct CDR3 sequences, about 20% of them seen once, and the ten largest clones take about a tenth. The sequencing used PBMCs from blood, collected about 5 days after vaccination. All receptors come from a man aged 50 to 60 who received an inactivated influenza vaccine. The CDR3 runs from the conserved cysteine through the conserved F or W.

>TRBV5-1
CASSFETSGYNEQFF
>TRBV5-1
CASSLLAGQETQYF
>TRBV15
CATSRVPVMETQYF
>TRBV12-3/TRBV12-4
CASSFGTSTGELFF
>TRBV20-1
CSARGSGGNLPNEQFF
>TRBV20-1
CSAGSGGLPNEQFF
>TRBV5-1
CASSPRTGAANEQFF
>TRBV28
CASSWDSNQPQRF
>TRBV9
CASSASGRFFGEQFF
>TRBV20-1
CSARDRGPSREQFF
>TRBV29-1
CSVVRLAANTGELFF
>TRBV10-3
CAISEPSLGGETQYF
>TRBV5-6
CASSVPGQGAVGYTF
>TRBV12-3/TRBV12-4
CASSSRDRGEQYF
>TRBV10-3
CAIRGTSGRGAGELFF
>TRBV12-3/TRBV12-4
CASSSFPNRDYGYTF
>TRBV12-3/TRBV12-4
CASSPTGNYNEQFF
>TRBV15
CATSRMRGQETQYF
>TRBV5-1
CASSAVQGDTEAFF
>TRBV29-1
CSVSGGDTEAFF
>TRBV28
CASSRQGGEQYF
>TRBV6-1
CASILRTGSPNQPQHF
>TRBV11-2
CASTEGFGFNTGELFF
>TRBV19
CASSMQGRENIQYF
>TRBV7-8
CASRAGTGMFYEQFF
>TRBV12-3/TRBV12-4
CASRSRGTDEQFF
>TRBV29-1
CSVDRGRAETQYF
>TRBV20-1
CSADRPGGSTDEQFF
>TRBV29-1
CSVEDQDRGNTGELFF
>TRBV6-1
CASRPRDTSGNTIYF
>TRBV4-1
CASSQDTSGRYNEQFF
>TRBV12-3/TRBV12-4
CATTSGNTGELFF
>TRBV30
CAWWTASNYGYTF
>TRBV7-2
CASSLYVRETQYF
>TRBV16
CASSQYGGRYNEQFF
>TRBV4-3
CASSLLTGGTEAFF
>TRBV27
CASSLQAGGGETQYF
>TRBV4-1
CASSQAPLAGGTYEQYF
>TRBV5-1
CASSLVSMAEAFF
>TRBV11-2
CASSLDWITDTQYF
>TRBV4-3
CASSQEYSNQPQHF
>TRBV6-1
CASSPQGAGTGELFF
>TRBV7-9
CASTRDTGSHEQYF
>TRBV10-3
CAISDREITYEQYF
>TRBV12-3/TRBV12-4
CASSLGGRVMNTEAFF